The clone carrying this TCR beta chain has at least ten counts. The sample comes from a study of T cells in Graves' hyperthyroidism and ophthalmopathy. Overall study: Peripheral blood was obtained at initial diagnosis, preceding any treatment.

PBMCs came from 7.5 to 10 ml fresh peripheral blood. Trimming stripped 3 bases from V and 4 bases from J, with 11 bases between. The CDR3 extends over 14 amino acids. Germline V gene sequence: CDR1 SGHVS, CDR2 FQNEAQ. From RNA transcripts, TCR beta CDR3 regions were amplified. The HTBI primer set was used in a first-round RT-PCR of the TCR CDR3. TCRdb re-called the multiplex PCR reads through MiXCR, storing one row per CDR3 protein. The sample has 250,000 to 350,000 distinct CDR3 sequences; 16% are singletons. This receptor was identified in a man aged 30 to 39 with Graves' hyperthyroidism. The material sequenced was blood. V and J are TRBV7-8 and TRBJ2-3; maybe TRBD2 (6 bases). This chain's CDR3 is CASSFLWGADTQYF. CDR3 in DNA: TGTGCCAGCAGCTTTTTATGGGGGGCAGATACGCAGTATTTT.